This T cell receptor beta chain was profiled in a study of blood T cell repertoires in COVID-19. Turning to the study itself: T cells, B-cell-depleted T cells, or PBMCs supplied cDNA or gDNA.

How the authors handled the data: How many nucleated cells were present was estimated from reference gene primer amplification. Clones were sequenced by immunoSEQ multiplex PCR, and TCRdb holds only the in-frame ones, with some missing. Clone size and V and J calls were adopted from that table, with D and trimming inferred from the DNA. The sample yields 150,000 to 200,000 clones, around 80% seen once. Trimming stripped 4 bases from V and 4 bases from J, with 14 bases between. CDR1 and CDR2 from the germline V gene are SGHDT and YYEEEE. The CDR3 is 14 amino acids. V usage is TRBV5-6 and J usage is TRBJ1-2, with a weak D call TRBD1 (6 bases). The receptor was derived from a man between 60 and 75 years old with acute or convalescent COVID-19. The sample was peripheral blood. CDR3 sequence (DNA): TGTGCCAGCAGCGTGGGACAAGAGTTCTATGGCTACACCTTC. Protein: CASSVGQEFYGYTF.